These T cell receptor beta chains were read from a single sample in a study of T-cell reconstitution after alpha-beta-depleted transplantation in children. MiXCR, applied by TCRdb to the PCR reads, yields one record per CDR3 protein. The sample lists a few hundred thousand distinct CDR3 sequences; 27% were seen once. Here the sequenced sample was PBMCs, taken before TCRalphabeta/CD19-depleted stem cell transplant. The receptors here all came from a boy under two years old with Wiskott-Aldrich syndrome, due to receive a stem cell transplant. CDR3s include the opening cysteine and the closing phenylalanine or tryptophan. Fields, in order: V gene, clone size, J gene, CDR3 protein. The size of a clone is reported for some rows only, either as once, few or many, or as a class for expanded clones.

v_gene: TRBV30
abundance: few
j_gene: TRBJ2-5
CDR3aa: CAWSSRETQYF

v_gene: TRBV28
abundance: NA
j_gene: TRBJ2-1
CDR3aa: CASSASLSSYNEQFF

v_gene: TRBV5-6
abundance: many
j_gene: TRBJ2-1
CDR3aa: CASSLGRNEQFF

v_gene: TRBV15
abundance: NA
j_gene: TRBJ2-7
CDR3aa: CATSREREYEQYF

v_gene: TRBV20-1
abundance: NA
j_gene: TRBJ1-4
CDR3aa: CSAGQPPGEKLFF

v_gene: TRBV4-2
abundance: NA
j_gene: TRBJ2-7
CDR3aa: CASSRAEGVSYEQYF

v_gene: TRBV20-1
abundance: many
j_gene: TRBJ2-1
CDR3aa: CSARGERGYNEQFF

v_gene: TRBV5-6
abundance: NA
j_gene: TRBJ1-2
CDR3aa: CASSLGLQGSGYGYTF

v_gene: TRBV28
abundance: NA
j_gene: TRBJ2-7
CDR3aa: CASSSWTSGDEQYF

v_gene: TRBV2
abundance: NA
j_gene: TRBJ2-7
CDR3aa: CASSDSLDPKFYEQYF

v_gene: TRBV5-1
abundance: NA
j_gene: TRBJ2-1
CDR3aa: CASSLDTGLDEQFF

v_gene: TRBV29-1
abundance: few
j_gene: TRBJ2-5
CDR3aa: CSVEVFSAETQYF

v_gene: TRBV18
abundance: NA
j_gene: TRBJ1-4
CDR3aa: CASSSGANEKLFF

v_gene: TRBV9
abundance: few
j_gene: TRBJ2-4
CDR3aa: CASSQWTGDDGDIQYF

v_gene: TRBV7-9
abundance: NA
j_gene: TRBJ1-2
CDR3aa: CASSLQGTANYGYTF

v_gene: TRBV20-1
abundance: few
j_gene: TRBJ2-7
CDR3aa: CSATDQTYEQYF

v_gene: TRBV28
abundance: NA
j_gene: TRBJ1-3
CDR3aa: CASRGERRLSGNTIYF

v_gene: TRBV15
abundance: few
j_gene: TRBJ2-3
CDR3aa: CATSRFNGFDTQYF

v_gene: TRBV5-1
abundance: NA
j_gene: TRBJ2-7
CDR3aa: CASSLAAGSGYEQYF

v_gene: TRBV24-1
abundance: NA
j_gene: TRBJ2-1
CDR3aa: CATKKSGRADEQFF

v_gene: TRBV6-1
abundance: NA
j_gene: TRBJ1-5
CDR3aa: CASRGQANQPQHF

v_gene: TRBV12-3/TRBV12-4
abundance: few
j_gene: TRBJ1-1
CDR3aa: CASIQGAGEAFF

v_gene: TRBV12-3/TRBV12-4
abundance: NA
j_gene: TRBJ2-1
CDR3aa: CASSIAGVVREQFF

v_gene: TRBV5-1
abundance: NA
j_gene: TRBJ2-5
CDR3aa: CASSQLAPGETQYF

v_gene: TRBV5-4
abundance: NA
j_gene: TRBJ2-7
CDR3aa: CASSFFGASDEQYF

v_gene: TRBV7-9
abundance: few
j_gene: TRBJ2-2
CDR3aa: CASSLDVRRPSTGELFF

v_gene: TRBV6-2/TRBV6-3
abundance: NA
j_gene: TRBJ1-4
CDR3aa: CASSLTLAGEDEKLFF

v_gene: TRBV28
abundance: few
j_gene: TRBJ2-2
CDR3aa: CASSLWTGELFF

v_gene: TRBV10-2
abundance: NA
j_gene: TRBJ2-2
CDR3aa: CASSGALAGGTGELFF

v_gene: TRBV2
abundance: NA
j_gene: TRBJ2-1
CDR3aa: CASTAPVAPFEQFF

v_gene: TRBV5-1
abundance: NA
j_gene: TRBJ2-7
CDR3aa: CASSISATYEQYF

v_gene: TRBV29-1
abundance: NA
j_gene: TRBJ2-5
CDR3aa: CSVDRGAGETHYF

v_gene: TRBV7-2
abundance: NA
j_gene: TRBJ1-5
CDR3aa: CASSYGRASNQPQHF

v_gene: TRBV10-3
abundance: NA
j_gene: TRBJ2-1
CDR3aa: CAISGLAGDYNEQFF

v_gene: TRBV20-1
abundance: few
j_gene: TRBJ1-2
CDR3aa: CSAIFRNYGYTF

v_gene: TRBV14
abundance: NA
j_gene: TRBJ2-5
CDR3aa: CASSPGGLGSETQYF